This T cell receptor beta chain was documented in a study of STAT5B mutations in CD4+ large granular lymphocyte leukemia. For the study at large: Among healthy donors, a particular HLA allele went with more CDR3 'QG' motifs. Whole-study findings and limits: No patients shared main leukemic clonotypes, though around 27% appeared at low frequency elsewhere.

For this clone: Its antigen is not identified.

As processed by the authors: Productive clonotypes were detectable down to 2.59 x 10-5 frequency. The repertoire was sequenced with immunoSEQ multiplex PCR; TCRdb's copy has only in-frame clones and lacks some. V and J calls and clone size follow that table, whereas D and trimming were derived from the DNA. The profile shows fewer than 50,000 clones, about 86% of them singletons. CDR3 length: 16 amino acids. The trim removed 2 bases at V and 3 bases at J, leaving 8 bases unmatched. The germline CDR1 and CDR2 sequences are MNHEY and SMNVEV (reference sequence). The sequenced sample was CD4+ T cells from blood buffy coats. This sequence originates from a human donor in good health. The rearrangement joins TRBV27 to TRBJ2-3; TRBD2 aligns across 7 bases. This CDR3 reads CASSLKAGATTDTQYF. CDR3 sequence (DNA): TGTGCCAGCAGTTTAAAGGCGGGAGCAACTACAGATACGCAGTATTTT.